This paragraph reports one TCR beta chain. Method: immunoSEQ multiplex PCR; TCRdb's copy keeps in-frame clones and lacks some. The data show 80,000 to 100,000 clones, about four fifths seen once. This entry is derived from a study of blood T cell repertoires in COVID-19. Study background: The United States, Italy and Spain supplied acute and convalescent COVID-19 samples.

From germline, CDR1 is MDHEN and CDR2 SYDVKM. This CDR3 has 14 residues. V gave up 5 bases and J gave up 2 bases; unmatched junction bases: 4. The sequence derives from a human donor in a cohort sampled during active COVID-19. The chain employs TRBV28 and TRBJ1-2, with TRBD1 identical over 8 bases. The sample consisted of peripheral blood. Here the CDR3 reads CASSPQGANYGYTF. CDR3 coding DNA: TGTGCCAGCAGTCCCCAGGGGGCCAACTATGGCTACACCTTC.